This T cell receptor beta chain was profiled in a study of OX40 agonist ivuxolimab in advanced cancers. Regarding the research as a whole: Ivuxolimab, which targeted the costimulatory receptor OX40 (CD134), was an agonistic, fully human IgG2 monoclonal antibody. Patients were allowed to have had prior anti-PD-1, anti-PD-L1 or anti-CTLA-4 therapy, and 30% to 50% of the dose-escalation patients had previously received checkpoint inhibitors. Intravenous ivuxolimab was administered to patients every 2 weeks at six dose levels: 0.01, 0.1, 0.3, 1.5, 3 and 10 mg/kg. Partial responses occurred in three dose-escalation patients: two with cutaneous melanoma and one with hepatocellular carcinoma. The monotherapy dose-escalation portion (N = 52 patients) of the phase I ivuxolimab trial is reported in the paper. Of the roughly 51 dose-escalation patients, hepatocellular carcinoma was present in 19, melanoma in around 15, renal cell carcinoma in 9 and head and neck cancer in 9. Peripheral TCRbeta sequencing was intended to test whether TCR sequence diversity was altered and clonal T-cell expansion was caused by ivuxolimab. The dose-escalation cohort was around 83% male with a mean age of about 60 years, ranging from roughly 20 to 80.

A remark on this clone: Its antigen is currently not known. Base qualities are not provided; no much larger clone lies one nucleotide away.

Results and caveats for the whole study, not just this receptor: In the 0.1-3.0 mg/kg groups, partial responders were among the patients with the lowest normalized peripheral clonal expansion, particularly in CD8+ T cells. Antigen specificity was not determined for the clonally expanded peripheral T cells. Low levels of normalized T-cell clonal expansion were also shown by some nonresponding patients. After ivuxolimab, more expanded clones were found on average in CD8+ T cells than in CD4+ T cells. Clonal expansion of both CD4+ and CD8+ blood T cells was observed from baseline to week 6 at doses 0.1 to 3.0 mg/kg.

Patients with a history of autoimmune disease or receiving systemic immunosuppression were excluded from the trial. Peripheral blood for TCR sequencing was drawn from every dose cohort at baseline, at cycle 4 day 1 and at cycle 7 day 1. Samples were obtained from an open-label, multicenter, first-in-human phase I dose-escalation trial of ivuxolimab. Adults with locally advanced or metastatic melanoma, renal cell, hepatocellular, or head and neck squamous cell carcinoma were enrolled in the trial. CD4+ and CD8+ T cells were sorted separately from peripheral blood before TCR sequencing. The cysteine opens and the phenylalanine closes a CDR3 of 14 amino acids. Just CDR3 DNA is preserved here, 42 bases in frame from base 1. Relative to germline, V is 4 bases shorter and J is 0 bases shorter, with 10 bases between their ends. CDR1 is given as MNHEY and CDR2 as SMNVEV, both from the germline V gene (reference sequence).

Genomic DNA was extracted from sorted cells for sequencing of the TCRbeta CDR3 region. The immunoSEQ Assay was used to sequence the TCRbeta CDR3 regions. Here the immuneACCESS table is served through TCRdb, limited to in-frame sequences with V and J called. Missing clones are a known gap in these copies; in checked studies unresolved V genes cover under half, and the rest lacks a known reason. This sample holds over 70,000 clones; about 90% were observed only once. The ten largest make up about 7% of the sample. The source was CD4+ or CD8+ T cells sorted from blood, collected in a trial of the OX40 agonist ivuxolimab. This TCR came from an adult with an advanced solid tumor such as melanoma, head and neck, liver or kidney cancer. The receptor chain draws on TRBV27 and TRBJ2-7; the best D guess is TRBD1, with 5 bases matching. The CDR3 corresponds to CASSWGPASYEQYF. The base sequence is TGTGCCAGCAGTTGGGGCCCCGCCTCCTACGAGCAGTACTTC.